This TCR beta chain was identified in a study of OX40 agonist ivuxolimab in advanced cancers. On the study more broadly: Dose-escalation cases comprised hepatocellular carcinoma, melanoma, renal cell or head and neck cancer. Study-wide points: By week 6 at 0.1 to 3.0 mg/kg, blood CD4+ and CD8+ T cells had expanded clonally. More expanded clones were found, on average, in CD8+ than in CD4+ T cells.

Germline CDR1 reads SGHTA; CDR2 reads FQGTGA. This CDR3 region has 13 residues. With 5 bases removed from V and 11 bases from J, the gap between germline ends came to 18 bases. The data were produced by immunoSEQ multiplex PCR, yet TCRdb's version contains in-frame clones alone and is incomplete. The data show around 69,000 clones, approximately 83% seen once. With respect to this clone: Antigen unknown.

The specimen comprised CD4+ or CD8+ T cells sorted from blood, sampled in a trial of the OX40 agonist ivuxolimab. The chain couples TRBV7-3 to TRBJ1-1; no clear D gene. The clonotype was recovered from an adult with an advanced solid tumor such as melanoma, head and neck, liver or kidney cancer. The CDR3 coding sequence is TGTGCCAGCAGCCCTGAGGCTGCCCTCGGGGCTTTCTTT. Amino acid sequence: CASSPEAALGAFF.